This entry lists 5 T cell receptor beta chains sequenced from one sample in a study of blood T cell repertoires in COVID-19. Only in-frame clones appear in the TCRdb table, and some are missing; sequencing was by immunoSEQ multiplex PCR. The table includes some 430,000 clones, 90% detected once. Sequencing input: PBMCs or T cells enriched from blood (not recorded which). The receptor source for this set is a man younger than 30 who had recovered from COVID-19.

The chain has TRBV9 and TRBJ2-2; 10 positions agree with TRBD2. The CDR3 is 19 amino acids. J gave up 3 bases and V 1 base, and 12 bases lay outside the gene matches. Germline CDR1 reads SGDLS; CDR2 reads YYNGEE. As DNA, the CDR3 is TGTGCCAGCAGCGTAAGGACTAGCGGACCTCCCGCAGACACCGGGGAGCTGTTTTTT. Amino acid sequence: CASSVRTSGPPADTGELFF.

The genes are TRBV3-1 (or the pseudogene TRBV3-2) and TRBJ2-7, with 8 bases lining up with TRBD2. In germline, CDR1 is LGHDT, CDR2 YNNKEL (reference sequence). The CDR3 loop spans 14 amino acids. Losses at the gene ends were 6 bases for V and 5 bases for J; bases not matched to a gene: 9. The CDR3 sequence: CASSPIAGSHEQYF. The CDR3 DNA sequence: TGTGCCAGCAGTCCGATAGCGGGATCCCACGAGCAGTACTTC.

The rearrangement links TRBV18 to TRBJ2-5, with 7 bases aligning to TRBD2. CDR1 and CDR2 (germline): KGHSH, LQKENI. J was trimmed by 4 bases and V by 0 bases; bases with no gene match: 5. There are 15 residues in the CDR3. CDR3 coding DNA: TGTGCCAGCTCACCACCGGGGAGGGGAGGAGAGACCCAGTACTTC. As protein: CASSPPGRGGETQYF.

The CDR3 DNA sequence: TGTGCCAGCAGCTTGGGGACAGGGGTTTACGGGGAGCTGTTTTTT. This translates into CASSLGTGVYGELFF. The J gene is TRBJ2-2, the V gene TRBV11-2, with TRBD1 matching over 10 bases. Germline lookup yields CDR1 SGHAT and CDR2 FQNNGV. V was clipped by 3 bases and J by 7 bases; unmatched bases: 5. The length of the CDR3 is 15 residues.

The chain couples TRBV10-3 to TRBJ1-5; D is perhaps TRBD1 (6 bases). Germline CDR1 is ENHRY and CDR2 is SYGVKD. The V end was cut by 10 bases, the J end by 3 bases, with 19 bases between. The CDR3 runs 15 residues. CDR3 amino acids: CASQDPGQINQPQHF. The CDR3 region has the DNA TGTGCCAGCCAAGACCCAGGACAGATCAATCAGCCCCAGCATTTT.